The 10 T cell receptor beta chains below all came from one sample that was sequenced in a study of T-cell reconstitution after alpha-beta-depleted transplantation in children. This sample's TCRbeta library carried unique molecular identifier barcodes. MiXCR, run by TCRdb on the PCR reads, gives a single entry per CDR3 protein. The sample contains around 420,000 distinct CDR3 sequences, roughly 17% of which appear only once. Source: PBMCs, mostly from graft donor cells, taken 360 days after TCRalphabeta/CD19-depleted stem cell transplant. These receptors were collected from a boy under two years old who had a stem cell transplant for Wiskott-Aldrich syndrome, so the T cells may come from the graft donor.

This clonotype was observed many times. This chain joins TRBV12-3 or TRBV12-4 and TRBJ2-1; D unclear. The CDR3 has 11 amino acids. The ends were cut back, 3 bases at V and 10 bases at J, with 7 bases in the middle. DNA of the CDR3: TGTGCCAGCAGTTTCTTGGGCGAGCAGTTCTTC. This encodes CASSFLGEQFF.

This chain links TRBV28 with TRBJ2-7; D is perhaps TRBD2 (6 bases). The germline CDR1 and CDR2 sequences are MDHEN and SYDVKM. The CDR3 spans 19 residues. Between the trimmed V and J ends, which lost 4 bases and 0 bases, there was a span of 25 bases. The CDR3, as DNA: TGTGCCAGCAGTTCCCCTAGTTTCGGGAGCGGGTCCAGCTCCTACGAGCAGTACTTC. Amino acids: CASSSPSFGSGSSSYEQYF.

This clonotype appeared a few times. The rearrangement joins TRBV7-2 to TRBJ2-7, with TRBD1 matching 7 bases. The germline CDR1 and CDR2 sequences are SGHTA and FQGNSA. The CDR3 loop spans 11 amino acids. The trim removed 3 bases at V and 10 bases at J, leaving 3 bases unmatched. DNA for the CDR3: TGTGCCAGCAGCTTGGACAGGCCTCAGTACTTC. It is translated as CASSLDRPQYF.

This clonotype was seen only a few times. CDR3 protein: CASSPGLAGVGEQFF. For the CDR3, the DNA is TGCGCCAGCAGCCCAGGACTAGCGGGAGTAGGTGAGCAGTTCTTC. J is TRBJ2-1 and V is TRBV4-3, with 13 bases aligning to TRBD2. CDR3 length equals 15 residues. The V gene end was trimmed by 4 bases and the J gene end by 9 bases; junction bases not matched to a gene: 6. Looked up from germline, CDR1 is LGHNA and CDR2 is YSLEER.

The genes are TRBV5-6 and TRBJ2-5; the D is unclear. Germline CDR1 SGHDT, CDR2 YYEEEE. The V end lost 3 bases, the J end lost 1 base, and 7 bases lay between the germline ends. The CDR3 has 13 residues. CDR3 residues: CASSYVAQETQYF. The DNA for the CDR3 is TGTGCCAGCAGCTATGTAGCCCAAGAGACCCAGTACTTC.

This clonotype has more than one count but fewer than ten. This rearrangement joins TRBV5-5 to TRBJ2-5, with 9 bases identical to TRBD2. Trimming cost V 0 bases and J 5 bases; bases outside gene matches: 8. Germline V gene data show CDR1 as SGHKS and CDR2 as YYEKEE (reference sequence). The CDR3 runs to 16 residues. In DNA, the CDR3 is TGTGCCAGCAGCTTGGGTGCGGGGGCGGGAGGGGAGACCCAGTACTTC. This translates into CASSLGAGAGGETQYF.

This clonotype was found many times. V is TRBV2 and J is TRBJ2-5, with no clear D. Germline V gene lookup returns CDR1 SNHLY and CDR2 FYNNEI. The CDR3 contains 13 residues. The V end lost 5 bases, the J end lost 2 bases, and 9 bases lay between the germline ends. CDR3 sequence reads: CASSLFDQETQYF. In nucleotides, the CDR3 is TGTGCCAGCAGTCTGTTTGATCAAGAGACCCAGTACTTC.

The CDR3 protein is CASSPPRGAGGTDTQYF. The CDR3 DNA reads as TGTGCCAGCAGCCCCCCGCGAGGGGCGGGGGGAACAGATACGCAGTATTTT. This chain links TRBV14 with TRBJ2-3; TRBD2 matches at 8 bases. The CDR3 contains 17 residues. CDR1 is SGHDN, CDR2 FVKESK, per germline. Losses at the gene ends were 4 bases for V and 3 bases for J; bases not matched to a gene: 12.

This chain uses TRBV10-3 with TRBJ1-2; D might be TRBD1 (5 bases). V shed 2 bases and J shed 7 bases, with 8 bases lying between them. This CDR3 is 12 amino acids long. Germline CDR1 and CDR2: ENHRY and SYGVKD. CDR3 amino acids: CAISEQTGGYTF. As DNA, the CDR3 is TGTGCCATCAGTGAGCAAACAGGTGGCTACACCTTC.

This clonotype was counted only a few times. The chain combines TRBV20-1 with TRBJ2-1, with D perhaps matching TRBD1 or TRBD2 (5 bases each). CDR1 DFQATT and CDR2 SNEGSKA come from the germline V gene (reference sequence). V lost 6 bases and J 8 bases, leaving 20 bases between the germline ends. The CDR3 has 14 residues. CDR3 sequence reads: CSAPMGFWDDEQFF. Here the CDR3 DNA reads TGCAGTGCCCCAATGGGTTTTTGGGACGATGAGCAGTTCTTC.